Shown below are 24 T cell receptor beta chains from a single sample sequenced in a study of T cell responses to AZD1222 COVID-19 vaccine. Measured with immunoSEQ multiplex PCR; TCRdb has only the in-frame clones, and not every one. The data contain approximately 150,000 clones, around 90% of them singletons. The specimen was peripheral blood, collected 28 days after the second dose of the MenACWY control vaccine. Receptors were obtained from an adult who received the MenACWY meningococcal vaccine as a control.

The chain has TRBV5-4 and TRBJ2-5, with no clear D. Germline values: CDR1 SGHNT, CDR2 YYREEE (reference sequence). Trimming removed 7 bases at V and 6 bases at J, with 10 bases between. This CDR3 contains 11 residues. The CDR3 bases are TGTGCCAGCGGCGACGGAAAGACCCAGTACTTC. Its translation is CASGDGKTQYF.

This chain joins TRBV15 and TRBJ2-1; 12 bases line up with TRBD1. Trimming removed 8 bases from V and 8 bases from J; junction bases left unmatched: 4. The CDR3 is 13 residues long. Germline V lookup: CDR1 LNHNV, CDR2 YYDKDF (reference sequence). CDR3 residues: CATRGQGAYEQFF. CDR3 coding DNA: TGTGCCACCCGGGGACAGGGGGCCTATGAGCAGTTCTTC. Full variable domain (rest looked up from reference TRBV15 and TRBJ2-1): DAMVIQNPRYQVTQFGKPVTLSCSQTLNHNVMYWYQQKSSQAPKLLFHYYDKDFNNEADTPDNFQSRRPNTSFCFLDIRSPGLGDTAMYLCATRGQGAYEQFFGPGTRLTVL.

This clone was seen only a few times. This chain uses TRBV2 with TRBJ2-7, with 7 positions matching TRBD1. V gave up 6 bases and J gave up 0 bases; unmatched junction bases: 2. This CDR3 region has 13 residues. Germline CDR1 reads SNHLY; CDR2 reads FYNNEI. In DNA form, the CDR3 reads TGTGCCAGCAGGGACAGGAGCTCCTACGAGCAGTACTTC. The encoded protein is CASRDRSSYEQYF.

The V gene is TRBV4-3, the J gene TRBJ1-2; unclear D gene. This CDR3 region has 13 residues. Trimming left V 0 bases short and J 5 bases short, with 7 bases between. Germline CDR1 and CDR2: LGHNA and YSLEER. CDR3 sequence (DNA): TGCGCCAGCAGCCAAGAACACGGATATGGCTACACCTTC. It codes for CASSQEHGYGYTF.

Points on this clone: A junction boundary mismatches the germline segment, possibly from a read error. The chain combines TRBV2 with TRBJ1-5; the D is unclear. Germline CDR1 reads SNHLY; CDR2 reads FYNNEI. The CDR3 spans 16 residues. This CDR3 is CASSEDRHGGNQPQHF. DNA for the CDR3: TGTGCCAGCAGCGAAGACCGACACGGGGGCAATCAGCCCCAGCATTTT.

This clone was recorded only once. This sequence joins TRBV5-4 and TRBJ2-3; 14 nucleotides match TRBD2. The trim removed 3 bases at V and 0 bases at J, leaving 6 bases unmatched. This CDR3 spans 18 amino acids. Germline V CDR1 and CDR2: SGHNT, YYREEE (reference sequence). CDR3 coding DNA: TGTGCCAGCAGCTCCCCGGGACTAGCGGGAGTCAGCACAGATACGCAGTATTTT. Encoded protein: CASSSPGLAGVSTDTQYF.

This chain links TRBV27 with TRBJ1-4; weak D call: TRBD1 (6 bases). CDR1 is MNHEY and CDR2 is SMNVEV in the germline V gene (reference sequence). V was cut by 0 bases and J by 8 bases, with 13 bases left in between. The CDR3 contains 15 residues. The CDR3 reads CASSLSGQGREKLFF. CDR3 DNA: TGTGCCAGCAGTTTATCGGGGCAGGGGCGAGAAAAACTGTTTTTT. Using reference TRBV27 and TRBJ1-4 for the parts outside the CDR3, the full variable domain is EAQVTQNPRYLITVTGKKLTVTCSQNMNHEYMSWYRQDPGLGLRQIYYSMNVEVTDKGDVPEGYKVSRKEKRNFPLILESPSPNQTSLYFCASSLSGQGREKLFFGSGTQLSVL.

This clone was counted between two and nine times. The chain has TRBV19 and TRBJ1-2; TRBD1 might be the D (5 bases). Germline CDR1 LNHDA, CDR2 SQIVND (reference sequence). The V and J ends lost 3 bases and 8 bases respectively, with 10 bases between them. The CDR3 runs to 12 residues. The chain's CDR3 is CASSMKGSGYTF. Here the CDR3 DNA reads TGTGCCAGTAGTATGAAGGGGAGCGGCTACACCTTC.

This chain uses TRBV18 with TRBJ1-3; D perhaps matches TRBD1 (5 bases). CDR3 length equals 15 residues. Looked up from germline, CDR1 is KGHSH and CDR2 is LQKENI. V lost 4 bases and J lost 2, with 12 bases in between. The chain's CDR3 is CASSLLQETGNTIYF. The DNA for the CDR3 is TGTGCCAGCTCACTACTACAGGAGACTGGAAACACCATATATTTT.

The chain carries TRBV29-1 and TRBJ1-1; 7 positions match TRBD1. V lost 3 bases and J lost 5; bases outside the gene matches: 6. This CDR3 comprises 13 residues. CDR1 and CDR2 (germline): SQVTM, ANQGSEA. The CDR3 sequence: CSVDRGLGTEAFF. The DNA for the CDR3 is TGCAGCGTTGATAGGGGGCTCGGGACTGAAGCTTTCTTT.

This chain uses TRBV30 with TRBJ1-1; D uncertain. Germline values: CDR1 GTSNPN, CDR2 SVGIG (reference sequence). CDR3 length: 12 amino acids. Trimming removed 8 bases from V and 4 bases from J, with 14 bases in between. CDR3 sequence: CASSRAATEAFF. CDR3 bases: TGTGCCAGCTCCCGGGCCGCCACTGAAGCTTTCTTT.

J is TRBJ1-4 and V is TRBV15; possibly TRBD1 for D (5 bases). The germline CDR1 and CDR2 sequences are LNHNV and YYDKDF (reference sequence). CDR3 length equals 15 residues. Between the trimmed V and J ends, which lost 1 base and 2 bases, there was a span of 8 bases. CDR3 in amino acids: CATSRAAGTNEKLFF. The DNA of the CDR3 is TGTGCCACCAGCAGAGCGGCAGGGACTAATGAAAAACTGTTTTTT.

The J gene is TRBJ1-1, the V gene TRBV11-1, with TRBD1 identical over 7 bases. Germline assignment: CDR1 SGHAT and CDR2 FQDESV (reference sequence). CDR3 length equals 12 residues. V dropped 5 bases and J dropped 11; count of bases not matched to a gene: 8. The CDR3 loop is CASSRQGRGAFF. Here the CDR3 DNA reads TGTGCCAGCAGCCGACAGGGAAGGGGGGCTTTCTTT.

The rearrangement links TRBV7-2 to TRBJ2-7, with 10 bases aligning to TRBD2. The V segment lost 1 base and the J segment 1 base; nucleotides outside the gene matches: 7. Per the germline V gene, CDR1 is SGHTA and CDR2 is FQGNSA. The CDR3 contains 17 residues. The CDR3 spells CASSLGASGGGSYEQYF. As DNA, the CDR3 is TGTGCCAGCAGCTTAGGGGCTAGCGGGGGTGGATCCTACGAGCAGTACTTC.

The table lists this clone with a count of one. The rearrangement uses TRBV28 and TRBJ1-5; D call uncertain. Deletions cut 2 bases from V and 3 bases from J, with 8 bases between. The length of the CDR3 is 14 residues. Germline CDR1 MDHEN, CDR2 SYDVKM. As DNA, the CDR3 is TGTGCCAGCAGTTTAGCAGCGGACAATCAGCCCCAGCATTTT. This codes for CASSLAADNQPQHF.

The table lists this clone with a count of one. V and J are TRBV2 and TRBJ2-3, with D perhaps given as TRBD1 or TRBD2 (6 bases each). The germline gives CDR1 SNHLY, CDR2 FYNNEI. Trimming took off 8 bases at V and 5 bases at J, with 20 bases between the two ends. The CDR3 consists of 15 residues. As DNA, the CDR3 is TGTGCCAGCCTTCCAGGGAGGACAGTGGGAGATACGCAGTATTTT. This encodes CASLPGRTVGDTQYF.

This chain joins TRBV30 and TRBJ1-3; D might be TRBD1 (5 bases). CDR1 GTSNPN and CDR2 SVGIG come from the germline V gene (reference sequence). Trimming pared 5 bases from V and 0 bases from J, leaving 8 bases between. The CDR3 extends over 13 amino acids. CDR3 DNA: TGTGCCTGGCAGGGCAACTCTGGAAACACCATATATTTT. Translating gives CAWQGNSGNTIYF.

This chain connects TRBV12-3 or TRBV12-4 to TRBJ1-2; D is undetermined. Between the trimmed V and J ends, which lost 6 bases and 7 bases, there was a span of 15 bases. The CDR3 has 13 residues. The CDR3 loop reads CASSVDAARGYTF. The CDR3 DNA sequence: TGTGCCAGCAGCGTCGACGCGGCCCGTGGCTACACCTTC.

The chain employs TRBV30 and TRBJ1-1; no clear D. The CDR3 is 12 residues long. Trimming shortened V by 5 bases and J by 4 bases, and 11 bases separated the two germline ends. The germline CDR1 and CDR2 sequences are GTSNPN and SVGIG (reference sequence). Written as DNA, the CDR3 is TGTGCCTGGGGGAGTTCGAGCACTGAAGCTTTCTTT. This codes for CAWGSSSTEAFF.

The J gene is TRBJ1-3, the V gene TRBV9; unclear D gene. Germline V gives CDR1 SGDLS, CDR2 YYNGEE. The ends were cut back, 0 bases at V and 1 base at J, with 5 bases in the middle. This CDR3 has 14 amino acids. Written as DNA, the CDR3 is TGTGCCAGCAGCGTAGGGGAATCTGGAAACACCATATATTTT. Amino acids: CASSVGESGNTIYF.

J is TRBJ1-2 and V is TRBV19, with D hard to call. Germline V lookup: CDR1 LNHDA, CDR2 SQIVND (reference sequence). Trimming cost V 0 bases and J 3 bases, with 11 bases left between them. CDR3 size: 15 residues. This CDR3 reads CASSIDLGAYYGYTF. CDR3 sequence (DNA): TGTGCCAGTAGTATAGATCTTGGCGCGTACTATGGCTACACCTTC. The complete variable domain, with remaining parts taken from reference TRBV19 and TRBJ1-2, reads DGGITQSPKYLFRKEGQNVTLSCEQNLNHDAMYWYRQDPGQGLRLIYYSQIVNDFQKGDIAEGYSVSREKKESFPLTVTSAQKNPTAFYLCASSIDLGAYYGYTFGSGTRLTVV.

This clone occurred once. The V call is TRBV30, the J call TRBJ1-1; weak D call: TRBD1 (5 bases). Germline lookup yields CDR1 GTSNPN and CDR2 SVGIG (reference sequence). The CDR3 length is 14 residues. V was pared by 3 bases and J by 4 bases, with 15 bases between. DNA of the CDR3: TGTGCCTGGAGCGACGCAGGGTTATCCACTGAAGCTTTCTTT. It translates to CAWSDAGLSTEAFF.

The rearrangement links TRBV5-1 to TRBJ2-1; 7 bases align to TRBD1. The V segment lost 3 bases and the J segment 0 bases; nucleotides outside the gene matches: 3. Germline V gene data show CDR1 as SGHRS and CDR2 as YFSETQ. This CDR3 region has 15 residues. CDR3 sequence: CASSSGGSSYNEQFF. The CDR3 DNA is TGCGCCAGCAGCTCAGGGGGAAGCTCCTACAATGAGCAGTTCTTC. The complete variable domain, with remaining parts taken from reference TRBV5-1 and TRBJ2-1, reads KAGVTQTPRYLIKTRGQQVTLSCSPISGHRSVSWYQQTPGQGLQFLFEYFSETQRNKGNFPGRFSGRQFSNSRSEMNVSTLELGDSALYLCASSSGGSSYNEQFFGPGTRLTVL.

CDR3 bases: TGTGCCAGCAGCCAATATCGGGGGAGCACTGAAGCTTTCTTT. As protein: CASSQYRGSTEAFF. The V and J genes are TRBV16 and TRBJ1-1; tentative D call: TRBD1 (5 bases). CDR3 length equals 14 residues. V lost 1 base and J lost 4, with 10 bases in between. Germline CDR1 is KGHSY and CDR2 is FQNENV. The full variable domain, rest sourced from reference TRBV16 and TRBJ1-1, is GEEVAQTPKHLVRGEGQKAKLYCAPIKGHSYVFWYQQVLKNEFKFLISFQNENVFDETGMPKERFSAKCLPNSPCSLEIQATKLEDSAVYFCASSQYRGSTEAFFGQGTRLTVV.